This T cell receptor beta chain was retrieved from a study of T cell repertoires in cytomegalovirus infection. TCRdb itself ran the reads through MiXCR, one entry per CDR3 protein. The sample includes some 220,000 distinct CDR3 sequences, 10% to 15% of them seen just once. The CDR3 runs to 15 residues. V lost 0 bases and J lost 4; bases outside the gene matches: 5. The germline V gene encodes CDR1 SGHTA and CDR2 FQGNSA. In this sample, this clonotype turned up many times. The sequencing input was PBMCs. The chain has TRBV7-2 and TRBJ2-7; 8 bases fit TRBD2. The receptor comes from a human donor in good health (CMV status not recorded). Some clones in this sample may be carry-over from other donors' samples. The CDR3 coding sequence is TGTGCCAGCAGCTTAGCCGGGACTAGGGTTTACGAGCAGTACTTC. It specifies CASSLAGTRVYEQYF. The variable domain in full, completed from reference TRBV7-2 and TRBJ2-7, reads GAGVSQSPSNKVTEKGKDVELRCDPISGHTALYWYRQSLGQGLEFLIYFQGNSAPDKSGLPSDRFSAERTGGSVSTLTIQRTQQEDSAVYLCASSLAGTRVYEQYFGPGTRLTVT.